Presented here are 4 T cell receptor beta chains from one specimen sequenced in a study of vaccination and CD4 T cells after COVID-19. The treatment denotes: roughly 10-day PBMC culture with coronavirus spike peptide pools or control peptides (ViraFEST assay). These receptors are not linked to any known antigen. Once obtained from cultured CD4+ T cells, the DNA was sequenced using the Oncomine TCR Beta short-read assay. TCRdb redid the calling of the PCR reads with MiXCR, one entry per CDR3 protein. Here the sample spans 17,000 or so distinct CDR3 sequences, 45% being singletons. The source was CD4+ T cells from blood, cultured in vitro, collected before SARS-CoV-2 vaccination. The receptors come from a human donor who received a COVID-19 vaccine.

V is TRBV5-1 and J is TRBJ2-1, with 13 bases matching TRBD2. This CDR3 has 15 residues. Germline V gene data show CDR1 as SGHRS and CDR2 as YFSETQ. V shed 4 bases and J 8 bases; nucleotides not matched to a gene: 6. DNA for the CDR3: TGCGCCAGCAGCCTAACTAGCGGGGGGGCCTATGAGCAGTTCTTC. Amino acids: CASSLTSGGAYEQFF.

The chain joins TRBV12-3 or TRBV12-4 to TRBJ2-5; 7 bases agree with TRBD2. This CDR3 region has 16 residues. V lost 2 bases and J lost 4; bases outside the gene matches: 10. For the CDR3, the DNA is TGTGCCAGCAGTTTACCGGGGGGTTGGAGCTCAGAGACCCAGTACTTC. Translating it yields CASSLPGGWSSETQYF.

Here the CDR3 reads CASSLYGESSSPLHF. The DNA for the CDR3 is TGTGCCAGCAGCCTATACGGGGAATCAAGTTCACCCCTCCACTTT. The rearrangement joins TRBV7-3 to TRBJ1-6; D unresolved. This CDR3 comprises 15 residues. Germline CDR1 and CDR2: SGHTA and FQGTGA. Trimming pared 5 bases from V and 9 bases from J, leaving 17 bases between.

This rearrangement joins TRBV10-3 to TRBJ2-5, with 14 bases lining up with TRBD2. The germline V gene has CDR1 ENHRY and CDR2 SYGVKD. V shed 4 bases, J shed 4 bases, and the junction held 11 bases outside the gene matches. This CDR3 has 18 residues. CDR3 coding DNA: TGTGCCATCAGTGCGGGACTAGCGGGGGCCGCTTATGGAGAGACCCAGTACTTC. Amino acids: CAISAGLAGAAYGETQYF.